This TCR beta chain was sequenced during a study of naive and memory T cell subsets. V gave up 6 bases and J gave up 2 bases, with 8 bases separating them. The germline V gene has CDR1 DFQATT and CDR2 SNEGSKA (reference sequence). The CDR3 sequence is 11 residues long. A word on this clonotype: Its cognate antigen is unknown.

Study-wide findings and caveats: Each distinct alpha or beta sequence counts as one clonotype. Over 95% of naive TCR sequences appeared only once after error correction, unlike memory subsets. Activation and differentiation may alter RNA-based TCR counts.

An equimolar mix of two oligonucleotides served as the beta constant-region primer for TRBC1 and TRBC2. TCRdb re-called the UMI-ligation and nested PCR reads with MiXCR, one entry per CDR3 protein. The sample has 150,000 or so distinct CDR3 sequences, 15% to 20% seen once; the top ten hold roughly 0.14%. From the second PCR step, alpha and beta chains were amplified apart. Sequences were obtained from naive CD4+ T cells from blood. The chain is built from TRBV20-1 and TRBJ2-7, with a tentative D call TRBD1 (5 bases). This TCR was sampled from a human donor in good health. The CDR3 DNA sequence: TGCAGTGCGCCGACAGCCTACGAGCAGTACTTC. Its protein product is CSAPTAYEQYF.